This TCR beta chain is from a study of blood T cell repertoires in COVID-19. Across the whole study: T cells, B-cell-depleted T cells, or PBMCs provided the cDNA or gDNA that served as material.

TCRdb's table, derived via immunoSEQ multiplex PCR, lists solely in-frame clones and lacks some. The sample contains some 150,000 clones, around 87% of which appear only once. CDR1 is MNHEY and CDR2 is SVGAGI in the germline V gene. The V segment lost 0 bases and the J segment 6 bases; nucleotides outside the gene matches: 4. This CDR3 comprises 15 residues. The rearrangement uses TRBV6-5 and TRBJ2-1, with 8 bases matching TRBD1. The sample consisted of peripheral blood. The sequence came from an older woman with active or convalescent COVID-19. The CDR3 is CASSYSGQAGNEQFF. The CDR3 DNA reads TGTGCCAGCAGTTACTCGGGACAGGCTGGCAATGAGCAGTTCTTC.